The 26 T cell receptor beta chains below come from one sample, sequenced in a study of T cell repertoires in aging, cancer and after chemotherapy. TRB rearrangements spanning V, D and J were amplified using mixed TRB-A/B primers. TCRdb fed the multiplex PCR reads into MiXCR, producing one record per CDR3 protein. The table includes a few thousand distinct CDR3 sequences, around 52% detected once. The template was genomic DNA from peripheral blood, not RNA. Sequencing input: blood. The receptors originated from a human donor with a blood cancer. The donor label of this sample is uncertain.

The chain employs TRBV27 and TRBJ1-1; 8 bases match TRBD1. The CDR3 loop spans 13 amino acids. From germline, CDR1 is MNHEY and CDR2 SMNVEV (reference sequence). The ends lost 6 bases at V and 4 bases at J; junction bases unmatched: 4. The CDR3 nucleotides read TGTGCCAGCAGGCCGGACAGGGCCACTGAAGCTTTCTTT. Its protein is CASRPDRATEAFF.

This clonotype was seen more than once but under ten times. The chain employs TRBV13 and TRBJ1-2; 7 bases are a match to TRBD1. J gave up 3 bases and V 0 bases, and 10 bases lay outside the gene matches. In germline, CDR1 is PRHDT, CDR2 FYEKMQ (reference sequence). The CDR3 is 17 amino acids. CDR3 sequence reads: CASSLGWQGVDDYGYTF. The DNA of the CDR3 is TGTGCCAGCAGCTTAGGATGGCAGGGGGTTGACGACTATGGCTACACCTTC.

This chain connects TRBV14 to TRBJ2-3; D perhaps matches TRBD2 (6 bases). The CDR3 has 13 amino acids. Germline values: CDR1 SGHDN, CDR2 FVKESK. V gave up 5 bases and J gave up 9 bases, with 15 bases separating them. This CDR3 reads CASSSLVGGTQYF. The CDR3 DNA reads TGTGCCAGCAGCTCCCTCGTCGGGGGAACGCAGTATTTT.

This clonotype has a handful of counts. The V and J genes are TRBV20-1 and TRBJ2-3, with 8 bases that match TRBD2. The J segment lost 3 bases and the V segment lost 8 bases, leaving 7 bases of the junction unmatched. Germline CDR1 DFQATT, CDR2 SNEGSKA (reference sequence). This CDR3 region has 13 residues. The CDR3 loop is CSRRLAGTDTQYF. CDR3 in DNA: TGCAGTAGGAGGCTAGCGGGTACAGATACGCAGTATTTT.

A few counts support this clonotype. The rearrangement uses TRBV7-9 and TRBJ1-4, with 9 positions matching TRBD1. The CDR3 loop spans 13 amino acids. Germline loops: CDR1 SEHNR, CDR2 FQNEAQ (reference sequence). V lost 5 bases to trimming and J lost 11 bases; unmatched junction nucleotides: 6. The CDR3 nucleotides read TGTGCCAGCAGCGCCGGACAGGGGTTGAAACTGTTTTTT. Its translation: CASSAGQGLKLFF.

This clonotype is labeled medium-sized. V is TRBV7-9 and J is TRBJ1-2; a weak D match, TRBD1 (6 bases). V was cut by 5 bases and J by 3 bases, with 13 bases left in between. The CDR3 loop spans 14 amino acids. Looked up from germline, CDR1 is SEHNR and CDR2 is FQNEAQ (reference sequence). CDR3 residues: CASSLQGRDYGYTF. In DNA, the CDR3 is TGTGCCAGCAGCCTACAGGGCAGGGACTATGGCTACACCTTC.

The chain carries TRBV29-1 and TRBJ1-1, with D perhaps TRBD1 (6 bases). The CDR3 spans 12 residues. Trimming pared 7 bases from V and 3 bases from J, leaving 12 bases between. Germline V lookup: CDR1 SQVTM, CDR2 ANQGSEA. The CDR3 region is CSGQAFDTEAFF. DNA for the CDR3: TGCAGCGGACAGGCGTTTGACACTGAAGCTTTCTTT.

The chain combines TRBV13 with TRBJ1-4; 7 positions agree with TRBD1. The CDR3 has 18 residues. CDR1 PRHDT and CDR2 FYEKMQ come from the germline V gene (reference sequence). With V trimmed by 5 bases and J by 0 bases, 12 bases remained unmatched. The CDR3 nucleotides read TGTGCCAGCAGCCTCAAGGGACAGATCTATGCAACTAATGAAAAACTGTTTTTT. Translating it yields CASSLKGQIYATNEKLFF.

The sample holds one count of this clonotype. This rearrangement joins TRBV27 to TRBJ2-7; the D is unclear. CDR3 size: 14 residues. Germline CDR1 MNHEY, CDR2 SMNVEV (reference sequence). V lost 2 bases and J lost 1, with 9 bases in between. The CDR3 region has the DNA TGTGCCAGCAGTTTAAACGGGCTTTCCTACGAGCAGTACTTC. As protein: CASSLNGLSYEQYF.

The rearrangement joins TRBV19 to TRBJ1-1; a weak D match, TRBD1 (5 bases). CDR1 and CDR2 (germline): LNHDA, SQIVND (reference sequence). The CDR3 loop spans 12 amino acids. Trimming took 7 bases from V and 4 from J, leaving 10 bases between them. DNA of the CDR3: TGTGCCAGTACCGGTGGGGCCACTGAAGCTTTCTTT. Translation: CASTGGATEAFF.

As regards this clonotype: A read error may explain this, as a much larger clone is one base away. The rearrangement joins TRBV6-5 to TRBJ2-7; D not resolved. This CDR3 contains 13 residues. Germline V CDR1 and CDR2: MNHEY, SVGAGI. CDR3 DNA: TGTGCCAGCAAAAGGGTGAGCTCCTACAAGCAGTACTTC. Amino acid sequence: CASKRVSSYKQYF.

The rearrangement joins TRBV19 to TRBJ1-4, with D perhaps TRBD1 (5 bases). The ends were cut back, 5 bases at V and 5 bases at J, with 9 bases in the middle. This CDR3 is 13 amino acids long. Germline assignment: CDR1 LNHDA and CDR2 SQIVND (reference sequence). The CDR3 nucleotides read TGTGCCAGTAGTGTACAGGAGAATGAAAAACTGTTTTTT. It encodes CASSVQENEKLFF.

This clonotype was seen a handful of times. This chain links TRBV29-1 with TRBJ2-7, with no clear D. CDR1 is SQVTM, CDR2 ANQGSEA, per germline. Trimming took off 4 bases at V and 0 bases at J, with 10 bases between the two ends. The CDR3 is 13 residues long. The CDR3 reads CSVVWGYSYEQYF. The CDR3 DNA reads TGCAGCGTTGTTTGGGGATACTCCTACGAGCAGTACTTC.

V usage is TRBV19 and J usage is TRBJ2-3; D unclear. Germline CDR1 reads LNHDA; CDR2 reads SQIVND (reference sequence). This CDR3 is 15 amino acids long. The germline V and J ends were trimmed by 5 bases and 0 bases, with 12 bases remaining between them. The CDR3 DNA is TGTGCCAGTAGTTCCTCCTCCCTGAGCACAGATACGCAGTATTTT. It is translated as CASSSSSLSTDTQYF.

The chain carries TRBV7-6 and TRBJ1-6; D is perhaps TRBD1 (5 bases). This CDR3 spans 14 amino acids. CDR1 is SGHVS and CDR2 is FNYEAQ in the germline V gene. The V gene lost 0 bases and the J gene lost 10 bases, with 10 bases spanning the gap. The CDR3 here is CASSLAGERSPLHF. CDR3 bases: TGTGCCAGCAGCTTAGCAGGGGAGAGGTCACCCCTCCACTTT.

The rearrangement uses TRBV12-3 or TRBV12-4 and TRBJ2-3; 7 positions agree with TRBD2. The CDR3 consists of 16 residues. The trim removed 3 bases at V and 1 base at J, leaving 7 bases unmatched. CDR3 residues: CASSFRGRAGTDTQYF. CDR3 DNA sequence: TGTGCCAGCAGTTTTAGAGGGAGGGCTGGCACAGATACGCAGTATTTT.

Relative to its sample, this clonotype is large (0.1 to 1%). The CDR3 nucleotides read TGTGCCAGCAGTTATAGGGAGGGTCCTAGCGGGAGGCCTCGGGAGACCCAGTACTTC. Residues: CASSYREGPSGRPRETQYF. The V call is TRBV12-3 or TRBV12-4, the J call TRBJ2-5; TRBD2 agrees at 11 bases. The V gene end was trimmed by 4 bases and the J gene end by 5 bases; junction bases not matched to a gene: 18. The CDR3 totals 19 residues.

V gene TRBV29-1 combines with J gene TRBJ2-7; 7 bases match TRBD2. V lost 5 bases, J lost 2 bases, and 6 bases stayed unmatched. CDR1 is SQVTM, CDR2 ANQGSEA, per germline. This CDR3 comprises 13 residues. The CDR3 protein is CSVPGRGTYEQYF. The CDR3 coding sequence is TGCAGCGTTCCTGGGAGGGGAACCTACGAGCAGTACTTC.

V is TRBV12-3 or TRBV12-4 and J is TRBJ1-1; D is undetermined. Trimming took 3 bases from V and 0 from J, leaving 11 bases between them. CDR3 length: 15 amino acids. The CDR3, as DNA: TGTGCCAGCAGTTTGGGCAGACCTTTGAACACTGAAGCTTTCTTT. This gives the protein CASSLGRPLNTEAFF.

The CDR3 is CASSRPTGGRNEKLFF. CDR3 DNA sequence: TGTGCCAGCAGCCGCCCGACAGGGGGCCGGAATGAAAAACTGTTTTTT. The chain links TRBV7-9 to TRBJ1-4, with 10 bases fitting TRBD1. The CDR3 spans 16 residues. The V gene's germline CDR1 is SEHNR and CDR2 FQNEAQ (reference sequence). With V trimmed by 5 bases and J by 5 bases, 8 bases remained unmatched.

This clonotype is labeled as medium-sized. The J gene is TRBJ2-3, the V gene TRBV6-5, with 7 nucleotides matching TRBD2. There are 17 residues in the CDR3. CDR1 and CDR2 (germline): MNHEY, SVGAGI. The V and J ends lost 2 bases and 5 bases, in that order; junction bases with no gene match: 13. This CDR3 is CASSYSGYAGDKDTQYF. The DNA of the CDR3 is TGTGCCAGCAGTTACAGTGGATATGCGGGGGATAAAGATACGCAGTATTTT.

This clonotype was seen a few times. Here the CDR3 reads CASSSQTGLQETQYF. CDR3 DNA sequence: TGTGCCAGCAGCTCGCAGACAGGGCTACAAGAGACCCAGTACTTC. The chain employs TRBV7-9 and TRBJ2-5, with 7 bases identical to TRBD1. From germline, CDR1 is SEHNR and CDR2 FQNEAQ (reference sequence). The CDR3 is 15 amino acids. V dropped 4 bases and J dropped 2; count of bases not matched to a gene: 7.

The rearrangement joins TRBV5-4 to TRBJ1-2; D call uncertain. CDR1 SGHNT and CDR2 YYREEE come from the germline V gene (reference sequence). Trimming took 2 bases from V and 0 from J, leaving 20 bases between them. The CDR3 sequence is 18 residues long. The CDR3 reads CASSFSTPGRRANYGYTF. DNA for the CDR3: TGTGCCAGCAGCTTTTCAACCCCCGGGCGAAGGGCTAACTATGGCTACACCTTC.

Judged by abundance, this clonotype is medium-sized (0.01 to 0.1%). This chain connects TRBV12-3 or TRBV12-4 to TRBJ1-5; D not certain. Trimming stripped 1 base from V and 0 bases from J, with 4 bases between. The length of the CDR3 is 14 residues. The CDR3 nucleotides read TGTGCCAGCAGTTTAGGGGGTAGCAATCAGCCCCAGCATTTT. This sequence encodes CASSLGGSNQPQHF.

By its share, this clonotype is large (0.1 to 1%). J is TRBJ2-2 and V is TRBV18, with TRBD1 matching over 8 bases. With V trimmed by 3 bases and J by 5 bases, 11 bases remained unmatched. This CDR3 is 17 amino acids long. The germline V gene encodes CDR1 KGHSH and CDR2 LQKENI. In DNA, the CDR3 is TGTGCCAGCTCACCCGATCTTCAGGGGGCTAGGACCGGGGAGCTGTTTTTT. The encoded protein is CASSPDLQGARTGELFF.

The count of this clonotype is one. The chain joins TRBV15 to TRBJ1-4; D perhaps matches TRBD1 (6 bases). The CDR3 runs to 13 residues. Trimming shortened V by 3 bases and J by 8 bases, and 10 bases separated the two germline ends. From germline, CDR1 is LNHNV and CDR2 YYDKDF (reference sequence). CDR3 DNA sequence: TGTGCCACCAGCAGGATAGGGGGGGAAAAACTGTTTTTT. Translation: CATSRIGGEKLFF.